This T cell receptor (beta chain) was profiled in a study of T cell responses to AZD1222 COVID-19 vaccine. Whole-study findings and limits: The span of vaccine-associated CD4 TCRs extended across spike, with dominance at 160-218 and 743-854. Among spike-specific TCRs, nearly half reportedly target unmutated variant regions. Two doses of AZD1222 preceded a rise in Spike-specific TCR breadth and depth. Baseline seropositives among AZD1222 recipients totaled only five to seven.

Sequencing was performed with immunoSEQ multiplex PCR; in TCRdb, only in-frame clones are kept and a portion is missing. The sample contains 50,000 to 70,000 clones, approximately 86% of which appear only once. Trimming took 3 bases from V and 3 from J, leaving 12 bases between them. The V gene's germline CDR1 is LGHNA and CDR2 YNFKEQ. The CDR3 loop spans 14 amino acids. This clone showed up just once. The antigen is unknown. The TCR sequence derives from an adult who received the AZD1222 COVID-19 vaccine. The sample was peripheral blood, taken 28 days after the second AZD1222 dose. The chain recombines TRBV4-2 with TRBJ2-7, with D perhaps TRBD1 or TRBD2 (5 bases each). The CDR3 DNA follows: TGTGCCAGCAGCCAGGGGGACCGGCTCTACGAGCAGTACTTC. Amino acid sequence: CASSQGDRLYEQYF.